Shown below are 8 T cell receptor beta chains from a single sample sequenced in a study of beta chain features in type 1 diabetes. Whole-study findings and limits: Shorter TCRB CDR3s, moderately but significantly so, were found in Type 1 diabetes patients in all four CD4+ subsets.

What was sequenced were expressed TCRB transcripts, since all of the isolated RNA had been reverse transcribed. Sequenced by immunoSEQ multiplex PCR; TCRdb stores in-frame clones only, minus some. This sample yields around 690,000 clones, of which around an eighth are seen a single time; 0.095% to 0.15% belongs to the top ten. Their recognized antigens are unknown. The sample was naive CD4+ T cells from blood. These receptors originate from a man aged 30 to 45 with type 1 diabetes.

The rearrangement uses TRBV30 and TRBJ1-3; no definite D call. The CDR3 has 14 amino acids. Trimming stripped 0 bases from V and 0 bases from J, with 6 bases between. Germline CDR1 and CDR2: GTSNPN and SVGIG (reference sequence). The CDR3 sequence: CAWSVSNSGNTIYF. CDR3 bases: TGTGCCTGGAGTGTCAGCAACTCTGGAAACACCATATATTTT.

This clone came up a few times. The rearrangement joins TRBV6-1 to TRBJ2-3; unclear D gene. CDR1 and CDR2 (germline): MNHNS, SASEGT. The CDR3 covers 14 residues. V was clipped by 1 base and J by 1 base, with 6 bases between them. CDR3 loop: CASSEGQGTDTQYF. The CDR3 DNA is TGTGCCAGCAGTGAAGGGCAGGGCACAGATACGCAGTATTTT.

J is TRBJ1-3 and V is TRBV13, with D uncertain. V lost 1 base to trimming and J lost 0 bases, with 7 bases between them. Germline CDR1 and CDR2: PRHDT and FYEKMQ (reference sequence). This CDR3 is 15 amino acids long. CDR3 sequence: CASSLDLGSGNTIYF. The CDR3 coding sequence is TGTGCCAGCAGCTTAGATCTTGGCTCTGGAAACACCATATATTTT. Supplemented by reference TRBV13 and TRBJ1-3, the full variable domain reads AAGVIQSPRHLIKEKRETATLKCYPIPRHDTVYWYQQGPGQDPQFLISFYEKMQSDKGSIPDRFSAQQFSDYHSELNMSSLELGDSALYFCASSLDLGSGNTIYFGEGSWLTVV.

This clone came up a few times. The V gene is TRBV25-1, the J gene TRBJ1-6, with no clear D. This CDR3 has 15 amino acids. Trimming stripped 6 bases from V and 9 bases from J, with 18 bases between. The germline gives CDR1 MGHDK, CDR2 SYGVNS. CDR3 sequence reads: CASRDEAMGSSPLHF. The CDR3 bases are TGTGCCAGCAGAGATGAGGCGATGGGAAGTTCACCCCTCCACTTT.

This clone came up a few times. The chain couples TRBV11-2 to TRBJ2-5; the D is unclear. CDR3 length equals 14 residues. V was cut by 1 base and J by 2 bases, with 8 bases left in between. Looked up from germline, CDR1 is SGHAT and CDR2 is FQNNGV. Here the CDR3 DNA reads TGTGCCAGCAGCTTAGGGCCCAGACAAGAGACCCAGTACTTC. It specifies CASSLGPRQETQYF.

V usage is TRBV30 and J usage is TRBJ1-3; D remains unclear. Germline assignment: CDR1 GTSNPN and CDR2 SVGIG (reference sequence). The germline V and J ends were trimmed by 4 bases and 9 bases, with 16 bases remaining between them. The CDR3 is made up of 13 amino acids. The CDR3 protein is CAWMGIPRGTIYF. As DNA, the CDR3 is TGTGCCTGGATGGGTATACCACGAGGCACCATATATTTT. Looking up the rest from reference TRBV30 and TRBJ1-3 gives the full variable domain: SQTIHQWPATLVQPVGSPLSLECTVEGTSNPNLYWYRQAAGRGLQLLFYSVGIGQISSEVPQNLSASRPQDRQFILSSKKLLLSDSGFYLCAWMGIPRGTIYFGEGSWLTVV.

The rearrangement uses TRBV5-1 and TRBJ2-5, with 9 bases identical to TRBD2. The length of the CDR3 is 16 residues. The germline V gene encodes CDR1 SGHRS and CDR2 YFSETQ. The ends lost 0 bases at V and 5 bases at J; junction bases unmatched: 8. The CDR3 nucleotides are TGCGCCAGCAGCTTGGATGCGCGGGGGGGCCCCGAGACCCAGTACTTC. It is translated as CASSLDARGGPETQYF.

This clone was observed a handful of times. The chain has TRBV5-1 and TRBJ2-6; 7 bases are a match to TRBD1. Losses at the gene ends were 4 bases for V and 4 bases for J; bases not matched to a gene: 8. Germline V gene sequence: CDR1 SGHRS, CDR2 YFSETQ. This CDR3 region has 16 residues. The CDR3 here is CASSNRQGSGANVLTF. The CDR3 DNA reads as TGCGCCAGCAGCAACCGACAGGGCTCCGGGGCCAACGTCCTGACTTTC.